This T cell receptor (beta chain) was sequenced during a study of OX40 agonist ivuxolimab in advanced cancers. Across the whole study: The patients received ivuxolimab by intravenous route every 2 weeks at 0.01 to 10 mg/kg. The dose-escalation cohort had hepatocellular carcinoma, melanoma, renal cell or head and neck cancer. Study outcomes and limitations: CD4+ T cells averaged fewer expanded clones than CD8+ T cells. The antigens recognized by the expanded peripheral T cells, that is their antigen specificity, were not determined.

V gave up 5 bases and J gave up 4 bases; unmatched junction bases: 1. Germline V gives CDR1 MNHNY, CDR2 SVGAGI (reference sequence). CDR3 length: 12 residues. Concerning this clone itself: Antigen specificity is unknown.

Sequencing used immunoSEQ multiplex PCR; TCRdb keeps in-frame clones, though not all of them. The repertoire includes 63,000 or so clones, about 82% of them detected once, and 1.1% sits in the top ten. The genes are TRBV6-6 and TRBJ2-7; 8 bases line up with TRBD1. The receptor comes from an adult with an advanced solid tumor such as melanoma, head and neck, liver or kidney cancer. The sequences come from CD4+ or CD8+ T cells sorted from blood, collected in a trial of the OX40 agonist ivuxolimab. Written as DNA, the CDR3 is TGTGCCAGCAGTGACAGGGGTTACGAGCAGTACTTC. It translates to CASSDRGYEQYF.